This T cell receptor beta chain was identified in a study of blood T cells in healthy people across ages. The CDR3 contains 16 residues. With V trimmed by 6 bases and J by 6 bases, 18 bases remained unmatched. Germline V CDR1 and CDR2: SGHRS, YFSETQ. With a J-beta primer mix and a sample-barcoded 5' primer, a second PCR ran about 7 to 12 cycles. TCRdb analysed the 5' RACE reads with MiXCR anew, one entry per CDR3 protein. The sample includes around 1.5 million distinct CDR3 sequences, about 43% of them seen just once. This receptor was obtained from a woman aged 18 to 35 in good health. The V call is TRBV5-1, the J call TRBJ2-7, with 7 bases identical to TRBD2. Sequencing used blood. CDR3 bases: TGCGCCAGCACCACGCTAACCAGCGGGGCCGCCTCCGAGCAGTACTTC. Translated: CASTTLTSGAASEQYF.